The sequence of this TCR beta chain was determined in a study of T cell responses to AZD1222 COVID-19 vaccine. About the study: The study pooled second doses at about 4 or about 12 weeks. Notes on the study in general: Among the donors, most were white British and more were female, and clonal diversity was possibly underestimated.

About this clone: Its target is not known.

Profiling relied on immunoSEQ multiplex PCR, and the TCRdb table lists in-frame clones only, not all of them. This sample yields 170,000 or so clones, of which around 87% are seen a single time; 2.6% belongs to the top ten. Specimen: peripheral blood, collected on day 0 of AZD1222 vaccination. The receptor comes from an adult in good health.

CDR3 loop: CASRNNPGANVLTF. Here the CDR3 DNA reads TGTGCCAGTAGGAATAACCCCGGGGCCAACGTCCTGACTTTC. The chain couples TRBV19 to TRBJ2-6; unclear D gene. This CDR3 region has 14 residues. Trimming took off 6 bases at V and 4 bases at J, with 10 bases between the two ends. CDR1 is LNHDA, CDR2 SQIVND, per germline (reference sequence).